These 26 T cell receptor beta chains were sequenced from one sample in a study of T cell repertoires in cytomegalovirus infection. These receptors have no known antigen. MiXCR, applied by TCRdb to the reads, yields one record per CDR3 protein. This table has 700,000 to 950,000 distinct CDR3 sequences, roughly 33% appearing once. The specimen comprised cultured CD8+ T cells from PBMCs, sampled from culture after CMV antigen stimulation. The receptor source for this set is a human donor in good health (CMV status not recorded). Some clones in this sample may be carry-over from other donors' samples.

By share, this clonotype ranks as medium-sized. The genes are TRBV7-2 and TRBJ2-1, with D hard to call. V lost 1 base and J 4 bases, leaving 14 bases between the germline ends. This CDR3 region has 16 residues. Germline V gene lookup returns CDR1 SGHTA and CDR2 FQGNSA. CDR3 in amino acids: CASSLGRLERYNEQFF. The CDR3 nucleotides read TGTGCCAGCAGCTTAGGTCGCCTAGAAAGATACAATGAGCAGTTCTTC.

A word on this clonotype: This may be a read error, as it is one base from a much larger clone. The chain employs TRBV7-6 and TRBJ2-5; D unclear. CDR3 length equals 14 residues. V was trimmed by 3 bases and J by 1 base, leaving 9 bases between them. The germline V gene has CDR1 SGHVS and CDR2 FNYEAQ. The CDR3 protein is CASSLGVGQETQYF. Written as DNA, the CDR3 is TGTGCCAGCAGCTTGGGTGTGGGCCAAGAGACCCAGTACTTC. Together with reference TRBV7-6 and TRBJ2-5, the CDR3 gives the full variable domain: GAGVSQSPRYKVTKRGQDVALRCDPISGHVSLYWYRQALGQGPEFLTYFNYEAQQDKSGLPNDRFSAERPEGSISTLTIQRTEQRDSAMYRCASSLGVGQETQYFGPGTRLLVL.

The V gene is TRBV20-1, the J gene TRBJ1-5, with a weak D call TRBD1 (5 bases). Deletions cut 4 bases from V and 2 bases from J, with 12 bases between. The CDR3 has 14 amino acids. Germline values: CDR1 DFQATT, CDR2 SNEGSKA (reference sequence). Here the CDR3 reads CSATYSRGNQPQHF. In nucleotides, the CDR3 is TGCAGTGCTACTTATTCCAGGGGCAATCAGCCCCAGCATTTT.

The V and J genes are TRBV12-3 or TRBV12-4 and TRBJ1-2; possibly TRBD1 for D (6 bases). The CDR3 sequence is 14 residues long. V was clipped by 2 bases and J by 6 bases, with 13 bases between them. CDR3 nucleotides: TGTGCCAGCAGTTTAACGTACAGGGTAGATGGCTACACCTTC. It encodes CASSLTYRVDGYTF.

This clonotype was observed at least ten times. The V gene is TRBV4-1, the J gene TRBJ2-7; perhaps TRBD2 as D (6 bases). The length of the CDR3 is 16 residues. Germline lookup yields CDR1 MGHRA and CDR2 YSYEKL. Trimming pared 0 bases from V and 3 bases from J, leaving 15 bases between. CDR3 nucleotide sequence: TGCGCCAGCAGCCAAGATGGTGATGGACTACACTACGAGCAGTACGTC. It translates to CASSQDGDGLHYEQYV.

This clonotype was recorded at least ten times. The rearrangement uses TRBV12-3 or TRBV12-4 and TRBJ2-1; 12 nucleotides match TRBD1. The CDR3 length is 14 residues. Trimming cost V 5 bases and J 10 bases; bases outside gene matches: 6. CDR3 loop: CASSPGQGAYEQFF. The CDR3 DNA reads TGTGCCAGCAGTCCGGGACAGGGGGCTTACGAGCAGTTCTTC.

The chain couples TRBV19 to TRBJ1-5; D might be TRBD1 (5 bases). CDR1 and CDR2 (germline): LNHDA, SQIVND (reference sequence). V was pared by 5 bases and J by 7 bases, with 27 bases between. There are 18 residues in the CDR3. CDR3 amino acids: CASSDRFQFRRGDQPQHF. The DNA of the CDR3 is TGTGCCAGTAGTGACAGATTTCAGTTTCGGCGCGGAGACCAGCCCCAGCATTTT.

This clonotype has only a few counts. The V and J genes are TRBV10-2 and TRBJ1-1; no firm D call. Trimming cost V 2 bases and J 0 bases, with 7 bases left between them. This CDR3 is 14 amino acids long. Germline V gene sequence: CDR1 WSHSY, CDR2 SAAADI. The CDR3 coding sequence is TGCGCCAGCAGTGAGCCAGATATGAACACTGAAGCTTTCTTT. Its protein product is CASSEPDMNTEAFF.

The chain carries TRBV11-2 and TRBJ1-6, with D possibly TRBD1 on 5 matching bases. The CDR3 spans 17 residues. Per germline, CDR1 SGHAT and CDR2 FQNNGV. The V gene lost 1 base and the J gene lost 12 bases, with 22 bases spanning the gap. The CDR3 coding sequence is TGTGCCAGCAGCTTAGTGCCTGGGGGAGGGGCCAGTTTACCCCTCCACTTT. Its protein product is CASSLVPGGGASLPLHF.

This clonotype occurred a few times. The rearrangement joins TRBV7-9 to TRBJ1-6; D is uncertain. V lost 5 bases and J 7 bases, leaving 15 bases between the germline ends. Germline V gene data show CDR1 as SEHNR and CDR2 as FQNEAQ (reference sequence). This CDR3 contains 15 residues. In DNA form, the CDR3 reads TGTGCCAGCAGCAAGGACGGAGGAGGAAATTCACCCCTCCACTTT. Protein product: CASSKDGGGNSPLHF.

Only a few counts were recorded for this clonotype. The chain uses TRBV7-6 and TRBJ2-4; D remains ambiguous. Germline CDR1 reads SGHVS; CDR2 reads FNYEAQ. The CDR3 is 14 amino acids. Deletions cut 11 bases from V and 2 bases from J, with 16 bases between. The CDR3: CAVGEAITKNIQYF. Here the CDR3 DNA reads TGTGCCGTTGGTGAGGCAATTACCAAAAACATTCAGTACTTC.

This clonotype was detected only once. The genes are TRBV29-1 and TRBJ2-2; the match to TRBD2 covers 15 bases. Trimming at V came to 7 bases and at J to 7 bases, leaving 19 bases not matched to a gene. This CDR3 has 19 residues. The germline V gene has CDR1 SQVTM and CDR2 ANQGSEA. The DNA of the CDR3 is TGCAGCGGATCCGTCCCGGGACTAGCGGGGGGAGCTTGGGGCGGGGAGCTGTTTTTT. Amino acid sequence: CSGSVPGLAGGAWGGELFF.

This chain joins TRBV29-1 and TRBJ1-1; possibly TRBD1 for D (5 bases). Germline V gives CDR1 SQVTM, CDR2 ANQGSEA. V lost 1 base, J lost 8 bases, and 14 bases lay in between. The CDR3 has 13 amino acids. This CDR3 is CSVEGVQEAEAFF. In DNA form, the CDR3 reads TGCAGCGTTGAAGGCGTACAGGAAGCGGAAGCTTTCTTT.

The chain is built from TRBV4-1 and TRBJ1-5, with 9 bases identical to TRBD1. Per the germline V gene, CDR1 is MGHRA and CDR2 is YSYEKL. V lost 4 bases to trimming and J lost 6 bases; unmatched junction nucleotides: 10. This CDR3 contains 16 residues. CDR3 region: CASSPTQGAILQPQHF. The DNA of the CDR3 is TGCGCCAGCAGCCCAACACAGGGGGCCATACTTCAGCCCCAGCATTTT.

This clonotype was counted at least ten times. This sequence joins TRBV7-2 and TRBJ2-1; 10 positions agree with TRBD2. The CDR3 has 15 residues. Looked up from germline, CDR1 is SGHTA and CDR2 is FQGNSA. Trimming at V came to 3 bases and at J to 6 bases, leaving 5 bases not matched to a gene. CDR3 loop: CASSFIAGGSNEQFF. CDR3 coding DNA: TGTGCCAGCAGCTTTATAGCGGGGGGTAGCAATGAGCAGTTCTTC.

Many counts were recorded for this clonotype. The chain couples TRBV7-8 to TRBJ2-2; TRBD1 might be the D (6 bases). This CDR3 has 17 residues. Germline values: CDR1 SGHVS, CDR2 FQNEAQ. Trimming removed 1 base at V and 4 bases at J, with 16 bases between. CDR3: CASSLENRVMSTGELFF. CDR3 coding DNA: TGTGCCAGCAGCTTAGAGAACAGGGTGATGAGCACCGGGGAGCTGTTTTTT.

CDR3 coding DNA: TGCGCCAGCAGCCTCCAGGGGGGGGTCCTAGGAGAGACCCAGTACTTC. Translating gives CASSLQGGVLGETQYF. The rearrangement joins TRBV4-3 to TRBJ2-5, with D perhaps assigned TRBD1 or TRBD2 (7 bases each). The CDR3 totals 16 residues. Germline CDR1 reads LGHNA; CDR2 reads YSLEER. The ends were cut back, 4 bases at V and 4 bases at J, with 19 bases in the middle.

The rearrangement joins TRBV19 to TRBJ1-5, with D maybe TRBD1 (5 bases). The germline gives CDR1 LNHDA, CDR2 SQIVND (reference sequence). V lost 1 base, J lost 9 bases, and 10 bases lay in between. CDR3 length: 13 residues. DNA for the CDR3: TGTGCCAGTAGTATAGGGGGCGGTCGGCCCCAGCATTTT. Protein sequence: CASSIGGGRPQHF.

The chain employs TRBV7-3 and TRBJ1-5, with D tentatively TRBD1 (6 bases). V was pared by 7 bases and J by 4 bases, with 11 bases between. The germline V gene encodes CDR1 SGHTA and CDR2 FQGTGA. This CDR3 spans 13 amino acids. This CDR3 is CASNPDRNQPQHF. CDR3 coding DNA: TGTGCCAGCAACCCGGACAGAAATCAGCCCCAGCATTTT.

The rearrangement joins TRBV4-2 to TRBJ2-1; D is uncertain. Trimming left V 0 bases short and J 10 bases short, with 10 bases between. The CDR3 is 13 residues long. CDR1 and CDR2 from the germline V gene are LGHNA and YNFKEQ. CDR3 sequence: CASSQDSWTEQFF. CDR3 DNA: TGTGCCAGCAGCCAAGATAGTTGGACCGAGCAGTTCTTC.

The chain has TRBV28 and TRBJ2-1, with a tentative D call TRBD1 (6 bases). V lost 8 bases, J lost 4 bases, and 21 bases lay in between. The germline gives CDR1 MDHEN, CDR2 SYDVKM. The CDR3 has 16 residues. The CDR3: CASGPFLGQSYNEQFF. The DNA of the CDR3 is TGTGCCAGCGGCCCTTTCCTAGGACAGAGTTACAATGAGCAGTTCTTC. Using reference TRBV28 and TRBJ2-1 for the parts outside the CDR3, the full variable domain is DVKVTQSSRYLVKRTGEKVFLECVQDMDHENMFWYRQDPGLGLRLIYFSYDVKMKEKGDIPEGYSVSREKKERFSLILESASTNQTSMYLCASGPFLGQSYNEQFFGPGTRLTVL.

This clonotype was detected only a few times. The gene calls are TRBV12-3 or TRBV12-4 and TRBJ2-7; the match to TRBD1 covers 11 bases. The CDR3 is made up of 15 amino acids. Trimming cost V 3 bases and J 4 bases; bases outside gene matches: 5. For the CDR3, the DNA is TGTGCCAGCAGTTTCGGACAGGGGGCTTTTTACGAGCAGTACTTC. This encodes CASSFGQGAFYEQYF.

This clonotype has a count of ten or more. The chain recombines TRBV7-6 with TRBJ2-7, with D maybe TRBD1 (5 bases). The V gene lost 2 bases and the J gene lost 0 bases, with 11 bases spanning the gap. The CDR3 totals 15 residues. CDR1 is SGHVS and CDR2 is FNYEAQ in the germline V gene. CDR3 sequence (DNA): TGTGCCAGCAGCTTATATAGACAGAACTCCTACGAGCAGTACTTC. Amino acid sequence: CASSLYRQNSYEQYF.

This sequence joins TRBV9 and TRBJ2-1; TRBD1 aligns across 9 bases. Germline V gene lookup returns CDR1 SGDLS and CDR2 YYNGEE. There are 19 residues in the CDR3. J was trimmed by 0 bases and V by 0 bases; bases with no gene match: 10. CDR3 coding DNA: TGTGCCAGCAGCGTAGGGGACAGGGTTTCTCTAAGCTCCTACAATGAGCAGTTCTTC. Translated: CASSVGDRVSLSSYNEQFF.

The chain employs TRBV4-3 and TRBJ2-3; D is unresolved. Trimming cost V 0 bases and J 4 bases, with 11 bases left between them. In germline, CDR1 is LGHNA, CDR2 YSLEER. CDR3 length: 15 amino acids. CDR3 nucleotides: TGCGCCAGCAGCCAAGAGAGGAGTCTAGCAGATACGCAGTATTTT. It yields the protein CASSQERSLADTQYF.

The rearrangement uses TRBV6-8 and TRBJ1-6; D is unresolved. V lost 7 bases and J lost 7, with 11 bases in between. This CDR3 has 13 residues. In germline, CDR1 is MNHGY, CDR2 SAAAGT. CDR3 coding DNA: TGTGCCAGCACGTACGGATCGAATTCACCCCTCCACTTT. Its translation is CASTYGSNSPLHF.